This T cell receptor (beta chain) was documented in a study of T cell responses to AZD1222 COVID-19 vaccine. Across the whole study: Second-dose timings of about 4 or about 12 weeks were pooled. The study's findings and limits: Only a handful of AZD1222 recipients, roughly six in all, had baseline seropositivity. The donor cohort was predominantly white British with a female majority, and clonal diversity may have been underestimated. As reported, nearly half of all spike-specific TCRs target variant regions that are unmutated.

Method: immunoSEQ multiplex PCR; TCRdb's copy keeps in-frame clones and lacks some. The repertoire holds some 100,000 clones, with more than 70% as singletons. As regards this clone: Antigen unknown.

Germline V CDR1 and CDR2: LNHDA, SQIVND (reference sequence). V shed 5 bases, J shed 0 bases, and the junction held 9 bases outside the gene matches. The CDR3 extends over 18 amino acids. The sequence was obtained from an adult in good health. The sequencing here drew on peripheral blood, taken on day 0 of AZD1222 vaccination. V and J are TRBV19 and TRBJ2-6, with 8 bases aligning to TRBD1. The CDR3 DNA reads TGTGCCAGTAGTTTAACGACAGGGGCAATCTCTGGGGCCAACGTCCTGACTTTC. Its translation is CASSLTTGAISGANVLTF.